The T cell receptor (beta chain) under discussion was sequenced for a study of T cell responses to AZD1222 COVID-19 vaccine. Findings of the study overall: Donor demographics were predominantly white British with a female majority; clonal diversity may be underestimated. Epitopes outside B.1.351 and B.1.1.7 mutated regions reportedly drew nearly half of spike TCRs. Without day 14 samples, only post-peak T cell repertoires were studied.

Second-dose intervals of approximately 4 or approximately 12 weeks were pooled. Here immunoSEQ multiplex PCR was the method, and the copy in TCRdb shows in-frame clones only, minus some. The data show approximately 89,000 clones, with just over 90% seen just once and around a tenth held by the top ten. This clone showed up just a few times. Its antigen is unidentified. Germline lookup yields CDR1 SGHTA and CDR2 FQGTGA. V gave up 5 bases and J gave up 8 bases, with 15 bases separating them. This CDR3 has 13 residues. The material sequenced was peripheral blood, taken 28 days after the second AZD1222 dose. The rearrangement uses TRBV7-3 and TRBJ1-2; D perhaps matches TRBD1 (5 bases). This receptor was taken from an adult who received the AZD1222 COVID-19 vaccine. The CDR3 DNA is TGTGCCAGCAGCCCTGACAGTACAGTCGGCTACACCTTC. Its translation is CASSPDSTVGYTF. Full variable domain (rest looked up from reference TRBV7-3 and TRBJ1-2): GAGVSQTPSNKVTEKGKYVELRCDPISGHTALYWYRQSLGQGPEFLIYFQGTGAADDSGLPNDRFFAVRPEGSVSTLKIQRTERGDSAVYLCASSPDSTVGYTFGSGTRLTVV.